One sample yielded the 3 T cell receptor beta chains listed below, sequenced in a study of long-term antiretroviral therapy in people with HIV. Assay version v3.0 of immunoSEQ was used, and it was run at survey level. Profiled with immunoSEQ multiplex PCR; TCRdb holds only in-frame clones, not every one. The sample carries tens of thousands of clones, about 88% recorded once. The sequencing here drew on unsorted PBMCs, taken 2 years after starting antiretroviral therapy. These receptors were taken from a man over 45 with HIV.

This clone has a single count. In DNA, the CDR3 is TGCGCCAGCAGCCATTTTACAGGGACCAACACTGAAGCTTTCTTT. It yields the protein CASSHFTGTNTEAFF. The rearrangement links TRBV4-1 to TRBJ1-1; D is perhaps TRBD1 (6 bases). V lost 3 bases and J lost 2, with 13 bases in between. CDR1 and CDR2 (germline): MGHRA, YSYEKL. This CDR3 comprises 15 residues.

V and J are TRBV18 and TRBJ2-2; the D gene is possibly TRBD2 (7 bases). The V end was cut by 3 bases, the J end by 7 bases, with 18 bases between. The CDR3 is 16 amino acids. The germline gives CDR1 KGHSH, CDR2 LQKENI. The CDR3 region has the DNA TGTGCCAGCTCACCGTCTCTCGGGGGGCGGGGCGGGGAGCTGTTTTTT. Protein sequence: CASSPSLGGRGGELFF.

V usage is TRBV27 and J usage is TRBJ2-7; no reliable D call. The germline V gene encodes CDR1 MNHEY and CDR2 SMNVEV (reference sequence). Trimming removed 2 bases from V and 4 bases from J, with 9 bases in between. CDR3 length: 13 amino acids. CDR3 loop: CASSLKSVYEQYF. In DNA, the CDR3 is TGTGCCAGCAGTTTAAAGTCCGTGTACGAGCAGTACTTC.